Listed below are T cell receptor beta chains from one sample, sequenced in a study of STAT5B mutations in CD4+ large granular lymphocyte leukemia. Here immunoSEQ multiplex PCR was the method, and the copy in TCRdb shows in-frame clones only, minus some. The sample yields 30,000 to 40,000 clones, 87% seen once. Sequenced sample: CD4+ T cells from blood buffy coats. These receptors all stem from a human donor in good health. The CDR3 runs from the conserved cysteine through the conserved F or W. The D gene is left open where the match is weak. Clone size is not always given. Where it is, it says once, few, many or a class for expanded clones.

>once|TRBV7-2|NA|TRBJ1-4
TGTGCCAGCAGCCCGAGTTTCGAGGAAAAACTGTTTTTT
CASSPSFEEKLFF
>NA|TRBV5-1|NA|TRBJ2-2
TGCGCCAGCAGCCCGCGGCCGAACACCGGGGAGCTGTTTTTT
CASSPRPNTGELFF
>NA|TRBV6-1|NA|TRBJ1-1
TGTGCCAGCAGTGCCCGTTTGATTACTGAAGCTTTCTTT
CASSARLITEAFF
>NA|TRBV5-4|NA|TRBJ2-1
TGTGCCAGCAGCCCTTTACTAGTTAGTCCCTACAATGAGCAGTTCTTC
CASSPLLVSPYNEQFF
>NA|TRBV4-3|TRBD2|TRBJ2-5
TGCGCCAGCAGCCAAGACTTAGCGGGAGGAGAGACCCAGTACTTC
CASSQDLAGGETQYF
>once|TRBV9|TRBD2|TRBJ2-7
TGTGCCAGCAGCGTCAGACCCGTAGCGGGGACGGGGTACGAGCAGTACTTC
CASSVRPVAGTGYEQYF
>NA|TRBV9|TRBD1|TRBJ1-2
TGTGCCAGCAGCGTCGCCCCGACAGGGGAGCGGTTTGGCTACACCTTC
CASSVAPTGERFGYTF
>NA|TRBV7-7|NA|TRBJ2-1
TGTGCTAGCAGTCCCCGGTCAGGGCGGTACAATGAGCAGTTCTTC
CASSPRSGRYNEQFF
>NA|TRBV9|NA|TRBJ2-2
TGTGCCAGCAGCGCGTACATCGGAATCGGGGAGCTGTTTTTT
CASSAYIGIGELFF
>NA|TRBV9|NA|TRBJ2-3
TGTGCCAGCAGCTCGAGGACTAGCACAGATACGCAGTATTTT
CASSSRTSTDTQYF
>NA|TRBV11-3|NA|TRBJ2-1
TGTGCCAGCAGCTTACAGGGAGGGGGGTACAATGAGCAGTTCTTC
CASSLQGGGYNEQFF
>NA|TRBV7-9|NA|TRBJ2-7
TGTGCCAGCAGCCACCGGGACCCCGGTTTCGACGAGCAGTACTTC
CASSHRDPGFDEQYF
>NA|TRBV7-9|NA|TRBJ2-1
TGTGCCAGCAGCTTAGACAGGGTCGGCTACAATGAGCAGTTCTTC
CASSLDRVGYNEQFF
>NA|TRBV11-2|TRBD2|TRBJ2-1
TGTGCCAGCAGGGAAGGAGCGGGAGTAAATAATGAGCAGTTCTTC
CASREGAGVNNEQFF
>once|TRBV4-2|NA|TRBJ2-5
TGTGCCAGCAGCCAAACGACCCGGGAGACCCAGTACTTC
CASSQTTRETQYF
>NA|TRBV10-1|NA|TRBJ2-2
TGCGCCAGCAGTGAGTATACCAAGGTAGCCGGGGAGCTGTTTTTT
CASSEYTKVAGELFF
>NA|TRBV29-1|TRBD2|TRBJ2-1
TGCAGCGTTGCTGCGGGAGACAATGAGCAGTTCTTC
CSVAAGDNEQFF
>NA|TRBV4-3|NA|TRBJ2-2
TGCGCCAGCAGCCAAGGCGTCTGGTGGGGGAACACCGGGGAGCTGTTTTTT
CASSQGVWWGNTGELFF
>NA|TRBV4-1|TRBD2|TRBJ2-1
TGCGCCAGCAGCCAAGACCCGGACTCCGGGACTAGCGGGAGGAGGGATGAGCAGTTCTTC
CASSQDPDSGTSGRRDEQFF
>NA|TRBV19|NA|TRBJ2-7
TGTGCCAGTAGTGTCCGGGACGGTTCCTACGAGCAGTACTTC
CASSVRDGSYEQYF
>NA|TRBV13|NA|TRBJ1-2
TGTGCCAGCAGCGGTACAGGGTATCTCTCGTATGACAAAAATGGCTACACCTTC
CASSGTGYLSYDKNGYTF
>NA|TRBV7-9|TRBD1|TRBJ1-2
TGTGCCAGCAGATCCGGGACAGGGGGTTTTGGCTACACCTTC
CASRSGTGGFGYTF
>NA|TRBV6-5|NA|TRBJ2-1
TGTGCCAGCAGTCCCGCAGGCTGGGGCAATGAGCAGTTCTTC
CASSPAGWGNEQFF
>NA|TRBV28|NA|TRBJ1-1
TGTGCCAGCAATCGTAGGTCTGGAGAAGCTTTCTTT
CASNRRSGEAFF
>NA|TRBV15|TRBD1|TRBJ1-4
TGTGCCACCAGCAGAGAGACAGGGGTTAGTGAAAAACTGTTTTTT
CATSRETGVSEKLFF
>NA|TRBV19|NA|TRBJ1-5
TGTGCCAGTTCGTTTCTCAAGCAGCCCCAGCATTTT
CASSFLKQPQHF
>NA|TRBV18|NA|TRBJ1-1
TGTGCCAGCTCACCGACCAGGGGGAACACTGAAGCTTTCTTT
CASSPTRGNTEAFF
>NA|TRBV28|NA|TRBJ2-7
TGTGCCAGCAGCCGCGGACAGCCCAGCTCCTACGAGCAGTACTTC
CASSRGQPSSYEQYF
>NA|TRBV4-3|NA|TRBJ2-1
TGCGCCAGCAGCCAAGAACCCAGGGACCGGTACAATGAGCAGTTCTTC
CASSQEPRDRYNEQFF
>NA|TRBV5-1|NA|TRBJ2-1
TGCGCCAGCAGCTTGACCATCCGGGCCGACTCCCGTGACAATGAGCAGTTCTTC
CASSLTIRADSRDNEQFF
>once|TRBV7-9|NA|TRBJ2-3
TGTGCCAGCAGCCCCAGCCCCCAGGGTCATACGCAGTATTTT
CASSPSPQGHTQYF
>NA|TRBV28|NA|TRBJ2-3
TGTGCCAGCAGTCCACTTAGGGCAGATACGCAGTATTTT
CASSPLRADTQYF
>NA|TRBV7-9|NA|TRBJ1-2
TGTGCCAGCAGCTCCCAGGTTCCGGAAAGAGGCTATGGCTACACCTTC
CASSSQVPERGYGYTF
>NA|TRBV5-1|NA|TRBJ2-3
TGCGCCAGCAGCTTGGCCGGGGTTGGGGATACGCAGTATTTT
CASSLAGVGDTQYF
>few|TRBV19|TRBD2|TRBJ2-1
TGTGCCAGTACTCCGGGGGGGCATTCCTACAATGAGCAGTTCTTC
CASTPGGHSYNEQFF
>NA|TRBV5-1|NA|TRBJ2-7
TGCGCCAGCAGCTTGGAAGCCTACGAGCAGTACTTC
CASSLEAYEQYF
>NA|TRBV5-4|NA|TRBJ2-5
TGTGCCAGCAGCTCGGGGTACCAAGAGACCCAGTACTTC
CASSSGYQETQYF
>NA|TRBV6-1|NA|TRBJ2-1
TGTGCCAGCAGTGAAGCGCTTACCTACAATGAGCAGTTCTTC
CASSEALTYNEQFF
>NA|TRBV7-2|NA|TRBJ2-1
TGTGCCAGCACTCCTGGACAGAGCTCCTACAATGAGCAGTTCTTC
CASTPGQSSYNEQFF
>NA|TRBV6-5|NA|TRBJ1-1
TGTGCCAGCAGTGGAAGGACGGAGAACACTGAAGCTTTCTTT
CASSGRTENTEAFF
>once|TRBV4-1|NA|TRBJ2-2
TGCGCCAGCAGCCCATTCGGTAGCGGAGCGAACACCGGGGAGCTGTTTTTT
CASSPFGSGANTGELFF
>NA|TRBV2|TRBD2|TRBJ2-2
TGTGCCAGCAGTGAGAGAGGCGGGAGCGCCGGGGAGCTGTTTTTT
CASSERGGSAGELFF
>once|TRBV5-3|NA|TRBJ1-1
TGTGCCAGAAGCTTGTTATTAAAGGAGAACACTGAAGCTTTCTTT
CARSLLLKENTEAFF
>NA|TRBV27|TRBD1|TRBJ1-2
TGTGCCAGCAGTACTGGCAGGGGGTTTAACTATGGCTACACCTTC
CASSTGRGFNYGYTF
>NA|TRBV7-2|TRBD1|TRBJ2-7
TGTGCCAGCAGCTTCAGCCGGGACAGCTACGAGCAGTACTTC
CASSFSRDSYEQYF
>NA|TRBV27|NA|TRBJ1-4
TGTGCCAGCAGTTTGACCCAGGCGGGGGAAAAACTGTTTTTT
CASSLTQAGEKLFF
>NA|TRBV6-1|TRBD2|TRBJ2-1
TGTGCCAGCAGTGAAGCGGGAGGGAGCGATGAGCAGTTCTTC
CASSEAGGSDEQFF
>once|TRBV6-6|NA|TRBJ2-1
TGTGCCAGCAGTTACACAGCTAGCTCCTACAATGAGCAGTTCTTC
CASSYTASSYNEQFF
>NA|TRBV7-2|TRBD2|TRBJ2-3
TGTGCCAGCAGCTTAGCGCCTAGCGGATGGGATACGCAGTATTTT
CASSLAPSGWDTQYF
>NA|TRBV9|TRBD1|TRBJ1-4
TGTGCCAGCAGCCAAACACAGGGGTTAAATGAAAAACTGTTTTTT
CASSQTQGLNEKLFF
>NA|TRBV11-2|NA|TRBJ2-7
TGTGCCAGCAGCTCCGCCCTCTTAGGGGGGTGGCGAGACGAGCAGTACTTC
CASSSALLGGWRDEQYF
>NA|TRBV5-1|NA|TRBJ2-7
TGCGCCAGCAGCCGAAGTGGAGACCCGTCCTACGAGCAGTACTTC
CASSRSGDPSYEQYF
>NA|TRBV7-9|TRBD2|TRBJ2-5
TGTGCCAGCAGCCCGGTGGGGGGGATACAAGAGACCCAGTACTTC
CASSPVGGIQETQYF
>once|TRBV5-6|NA|TRBJ2-1
TGTGCCAGCAGCTTGGGAGGTGAGCAGTTCTTC
CASSLGGEQFF
>NA|TRBV21-1|NA|TRBJ2-1
TGTGCCAGCAGCAGCCCCCGCGGGAAGTTCTTC
CASSSPRGKFF